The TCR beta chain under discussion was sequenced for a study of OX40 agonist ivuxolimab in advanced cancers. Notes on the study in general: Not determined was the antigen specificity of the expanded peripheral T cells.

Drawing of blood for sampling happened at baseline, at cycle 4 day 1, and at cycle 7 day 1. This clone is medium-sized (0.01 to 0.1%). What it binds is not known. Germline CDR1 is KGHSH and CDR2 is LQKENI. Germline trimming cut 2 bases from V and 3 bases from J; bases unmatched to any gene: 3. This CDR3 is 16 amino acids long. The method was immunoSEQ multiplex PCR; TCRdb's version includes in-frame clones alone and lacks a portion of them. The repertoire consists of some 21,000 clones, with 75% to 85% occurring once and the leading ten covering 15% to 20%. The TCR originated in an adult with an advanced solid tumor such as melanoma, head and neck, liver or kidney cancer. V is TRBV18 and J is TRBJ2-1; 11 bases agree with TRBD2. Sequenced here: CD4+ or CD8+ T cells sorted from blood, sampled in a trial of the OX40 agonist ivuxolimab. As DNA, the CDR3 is TGTGCCAGCTCACCATCTAGCGGGGGGAACTACAATGAGCAGTTCTTC. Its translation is CASSPSSGGNYNEQFF.